Listed here is a single T cell receptor beta chain. CDR3 length: 15 amino acids. From germline, CDR1 is MNHNS and CDR2 SASEGT. After removal of 7 bases from V and 0 bases from J, the junction contained 4 bases not matched to a gene. Clones were read by immunoSEQ multiplex PCR, and TCRdb kept only the in-frame ones, dropping some. The sample contains about 38,000 clones, approximately 91% of which appear only once. The record originates from a study of T cell changes during pregnancy in multiple sclerosis. The sequencing here drew on CD8+ T cells from peripheral blood mononuclear cells, taken after pregnancy. This chain connects TRBV6-1 to TRBJ2-1; TRBD2 matches 9 bases. This sequence originates from a female donor with multiple sclerosis, enrolled in a pregnancy study. The CDR3 region is CASIVTSGSYNEQFF. The CDR3 DNA follows: TGTGCCAGCATCGTGACTAGCGGCTCCTACAATGAGCAGTTCTTC.